This TCR beta chain comes out of a study of control samples from healthy donors and cancer patients. The count of this clone is one. Germline and junction disagree at one end, which may indicate a read error. This CDR3 is also generated by other DNA sequences in the sample. Germline V gene lookup returns CDR1 SGHNT and CDR2 YENEEA. This CDR3 comprises 13 residues. Profiled with immunoSEQ multiplex PCR; TCRdb holds only in-frame clones, not every one. The profile covers 120,000 or so clones, with 87% appearing a single time and around 1.8% taken by the ten largest. Sequenced material: blood. The receptor was derived from a young man in good health. The chain couples TRBV11-3 to TRBJ2-5; no definite D call. CDR3 residues: CASSLSRQETQYF. CDR3 nucleotides: TGTGCTAGCAGCTTATCCCGTCAAGAGACCCAGTACTTC.